This TCR beta chain stems from a study of blood T cell repertoires in COVID-19. Assay used: immunoSEQ multiplex PCR; TCRdb lists only in-frame clones, some missing. The table shows around 88,000 clones, with about 88% occurring only once. Germline V lookup: CDR1 SNHLY, CDR2 FYNNEI. The V gene lost 1 base and the J gene lost 7 bases, with 10 bases spanning the gap. The CDR3 has 13 residues. The V call is TRBV2, the J call TRBJ1-2; D is perhaps TRBD1 (6 bases). This TCR was sampled from a woman older than 75 with acute or convalescent COVID-19. Material: peripheral blood. This CDR3 is CASSEEQGSGYTF. The CDR3 DNA reads TGTGCCAGCAGTGAAGAACAGGGTTCTGGCTACACCTTC.